A single sample is the source of the 8 T cell receptor beta chains below, sequenced in a study of blood T cell repertoires in COVID-19. TCRdb keeps only in-frame clones here, not all; method: immunoSEQ multiplex PCR. The top ten clones hold about 4% of a sample with approximately 270,000 clones, 85% to 90% of them seen once. Sequenced: PBMCs or T cells enriched from blood (not recorded which). The receptors here all came from a woman younger than 45 with acute COVID-19.

The genes are TRBV5-4 and TRBJ2-3, with 7 nucleotides matching TRBD1. Germline assignment: CDR1 SGHNT and CDR2 YYREEE (reference sequence). The J segment lost 6 bases and the V segment lost 4 bases, leaving 5 bases of the junction unmatched. This CDR3 is built from 13 residues. CDR3 nucleotides: TGTGCCAGCAGCAAGACAGGGTCGGATACGCAGTATTTT. As protein: CASSKTGSDTQYF.

This clone was recorded only once. The chain joins TRBV15 to TRBJ2-1, with 7 bases lining up with TRBD1. CDR3 length equals 15 residues. The V gene end was trimmed by 3 bases and the J gene end by 2 bases; junction bases not matched to a gene: 4. CDR1 LNHNV and CDR2 YYDKDF come from the germline V gene (reference sequence). The CDR3 DNA follows: TGTGCCACCAGCAGCCGGGACAGTACCTACAATGAGCAGTTCTTC. This translates into CATSSRDSTYNEQFF. Using reference TRBV15 and TRBJ2-1 for the parts outside the CDR3, the full variable domain is DAMVIQNPRYQVTQFGKPVTLSCSQTLNHNVMYWYQQKSSQAPKLLFHYYDKDFNNEADTPDNFQSRRPNTSFCFLDIRSPGLGDTAMYLCATSSRDSTYNEQFFGPGTRLTVL.

The rearrangement uses TRBV29-1 and TRBJ2-3; TRBD2 agrees at 11 bases. Trimming removed 6 bases from V and 4 bases from J; junction bases left unmatched: 9. Per the germline V gene, CDR1 is SQVTM and CDR2 is ANQGSEA. The CDR3 runs to 15 residues. CDR3 sequence: CSVSVLAGVADTQYF. The CDR3 coding sequence is TGCAGCGTGTCGGTACTAGCGGGAGTTGCAGATACGCAGTATTTT.

This clone was seen a handful of times. The chain's CDR3 is CASSEKRSYEQYF. CDR3 nucleotide sequence: TGTGCCAGCAGTGAAAAGCGGTCCTACGAGCAGTACTTC. This chain joins TRBV6-1 and TRBJ2-7; possible D gene TRBD2, 5 bases. With 2 bases removed from V and 1 base from J, the gap between germline ends came to 6 bases. This CDR3 is built from 13 residues. CDR1 is MNHNS, CDR2 SASEGT, per germline.

The chain uses TRBV5-8 and TRBJ2-7; TRBD1 might be the D (5 bases). Germline V gene data show CDR1 as SGHTS and CDR2 as YDEGEE. This CDR3 spans 13 amino acids. V was shortened by 4 bases and J by 6 bases, with 14 bases between the two germline ends. CDR3 nucleotide sequence: TGTGCCAGCAGCGTTGGGCCCGACAGCGAGCAGTACTTC. Translating gives CASSVGPDSEQYF. Using reference TRBV5-8 and TRBJ2-7 for the parts outside the CDR3, the full variable domain is EAGVTQSPTHLIKTRGQQATLRCSPISGHTSVYWYQQALGLGLQFLLWYDEGEERNRGNFPPRFSGRQFPNYSSELNVNALELEDSALYLCASSVGPDSEQYFGPGTRLTVT.

The rearrangement uses TRBV9 and TRBJ1-5, with TRBD1 identical over 7 bases. The junction had 8 bases not matched to a gene; V was cut back by 0 bases and J by 8 bases. Germline V lookup: CDR1 SGDLS, CDR2 YYNGEE. The CDR3 totals 15 residues. For the CDR3, the DNA is TGTGCCAGCAGCGTAGAAGGGACAGTAGGGGAGCCCCAGCATTTT. Protein sequence: CASSVEGTVGEPQHF.

The gene calls are TRBV27 and TRBJ2-3, with D perhaps TRBD2 (5 bases). Germline V gives CDR1 MNHEY, CDR2 SMNVEV (reference sequence). Trimming took off 8 bases at V and 4 bases at J, with 13 bases between the two ends. The CDR3 is 13 amino acids. The CDR3: CASSLGRADTQYF. The CDR3 bases are TGTGCCAGCTCCCTAGGGCGGGCAGATACGCAGTATTTT.

The chain uses TRBV11-2 and TRBJ1-2, with 7 nucleotides matching TRBD1. The CDR3 length is 17 residues. Trimming cost V 0 bases and J 6 bases; bases outside gene matches: 13. Germline CDR1 and CDR2: SGHAT and FQNNGV. This chain's CDR3 is CASSLDLWGARGNGYTF. CDR3 DNA: TGTGCCAGCAGCTTAGATCTCTGGGGGGCCAGGGGGAATGGCTACACCTTC.